Listed below are T cell receptor beta chains from one sample, sequenced in a study of blood T cell repertoires in COVID-19. Sequenced by immunoSEQ multiplex PCR; TCRdb stores in-frame clones only, minus some. The profile shows a few hundred thousand clones, more than 70% of them singletons. Sequencing was performed on peripheral blood. The receptors were sampled from a man aged 50 or older with COVID-19, enrolled during active disease. Both conserved end residues are part of each CDR3. The D gene is left open where the match is weak. Part of the rows lack a size; the others show once, few, many or a class for expanded clones.

size: NA; J: TRBJ2-7; D: NA; V: TRBV7-9; CDR3: CASSLGGGVGEQYF; DNA: TGTGCCAGCAGCTTAGGCGGTGGAGTGGGCGAGCAGTACTTC
size: NA; J: TRBJ2-7; D: NA; V: TRBV5-4; CDR3: CASSLGSSYEQYF; DNA: TGTGCCAGCAGCTTGGGTAGTTCCTACGAGCAGTACTTC
size: NA; J: TRBJ2-3; D: TRBD2; V: TRBV10-2; CDR3: CASSPGLAGALSDTQYF; DNA: TGCGCCAGCAGCCCGGGACTAGCGGGAGCTCTTTCAGATACGCAGTATTTT
size: few; J: TRBJ2-7; D: TRBD2; V: TRBV11-2; CDR3: CASSLGLAGVEQYF; DNA: TGTGCCAGCAGCCTCGGACTAGCGGGGGTTGAGCAGTACTTC
size: once; J: TRBJ1-4; D: NA; V: TRBV3-1/TRBV3-2; CDR3: CASSQEGGAATNEKLFF; DNA: TGTGCCAGCAGCCAAGAGGGGGGTGCTGCAACTAATGAAAAACTGTTTTTT
size: NA; J: TRBJ2-2; D: NA; V: TRBV18; CDR3: CASSPSMGSQDSGELFF; DNA: TGTGCCAGCTCACCCTCGATGGGTAGCCAGGACTCCGGGGAGCTGTTTTTT
size: NA; J: TRBJ1-2; D: NA; V: TRBV28; CDR3: CASRNRDKGYRYTF; DNA: TGTGCCAGCAGGAATCGGGACAAGGGATATCGCTACACCTTC
size: NA; J: TRBJ1-2; D: TRBD1; V: TRBV28; CDR3: CASSSSGTGRAYGYTF; DNA: TGTGCCAGCAGTTCTTCCGGGACAGGGCGGGCCTATGGCTACACCTTC
size: NA; J: TRBJ2-1; D: NA; V: TRBV19; CDR3: CASSPSRERNEQFF; DNA: TGTGCCAGTAGTCCCTCCCGGGAGAGGAATGAGCAGTTCTTC
size: NA; J: TRBJ1-1; D: NA; V: TRBV5-4; CDR3: CASSLPGVPAEAFF; DNA: TGTGCCAGCAGCCTACCTGGAGTGCCGGCTGAAGCTTTCTTT
size: NA; J: TRBJ1-2; D: NA; V: TRBV5-1; CDR3: CASSLSLEIGGYTF; DNA: TGCGCCAGCAGCTTGAGTTTGGAGATAGGTGGCTACACCTTC
size: NA; J: TRBJ2-7; D: TRBD2; V: TRBV5-1; CDR3: CASRSGLAGNSYEQYF; DNA: TGCGCCAGCAGATCTGGACTAGCGGGGAACTCCTACGAGCAGTACTTC
size: NA; J: TRBJ1-5; D: NA; V: TRBV12-3/TRBV12-4; CDR3: CASSLADNQPQHF; DNA: TGTGCCAGCAGTTTGGCAGACAATCAGCCCCAGCATTTT